This passage covers 19 T cell receptor beta chains from one sample sequenced in a study of cytomegalovirus exposure and HLA in healthy donors. TCRdb keeps only in-frame clones here, not all; method: immunoSEQ multiplex PCR. The sample lists about 63,000 clones, 89% occurring once. Sequenced sample: PBMCs. These receptors were taken from a woman aged 18 to 35 in good health and CMV-seronegative.

The chain links TRBV6-6 to TRBJ1-2; 7 bases are a match to TRBD1. Germline CDR1 and CDR2: MNHNY and SVGAGI (reference sequence). Trimming cost V 7 bases and J 7 bases; bases outside gene matches: 6. CDR3 length equals 12 residues. The CDR3 DNA sequence: TGTGCCAGCAATACAGGGGAGGTTGGCTACACCTTC. Its protein is CASNTGEVGYTF.

The J gene is TRBJ2-7, the V gene TRBV4-1; no reliable D call. Trimming took 5 bases from V and 2 from J, leaving 13 bases between them. This CDR3 has 14 residues. Germline CDR1 MGHRA, CDR2 YSYEKL. CDR3 region: CASSLMARTYEQYF. The CDR3, as DNA: TGCGCCAGCAGCTTGATGGCCAGGACCTACGAGCAGTACTTC.

The V gene is TRBV5-1, the J gene TRBJ1-5; 9 positions agree with TRBD1. The J segment lost 6 bases and the V segment lost 2 bases, leaving 3 bases of the junction unmatched. Per germline, CDR1 SGHRS and CDR2 YFSETQ. The CDR3 spans 14 residues. In DNA form, the CDR3 reads TGCGCCAGCAGCTTACGGACAGGGGTTCAGCCCCAGCATTTT. Translated, it gives CASSLRTGVQPQHF. The variable domain in full, with the rest retrieved from reference TRBV5-1 and TRBJ1-5, is KAGVTQTPRYLIKTRGQQVTLSCSPISGHRSVSWYQQTPGQGLQFLFEYFSETQRNKGNFPGRFSGRQFSNSRSEMNVSTLELGDSALYLCASSLRTGVQPQHFGDGTRLSIL.

The chain employs TRBV18 and TRBJ1-2; 8 nucleotides agree with TRBD1. Germline assignment: CDR1 KGHSH and CDR2 LQKENI. The CDR3 has 14 residues. With 0 bases clipped from V and 5 bases from J, the junction kept 2 bases outside the gene matches. The CDR3 reads CASSPPDRAYGYTF. CDR3 nucleotide sequence: TGTGCCAGCTCACCACCGGACAGGGCGTATGGCTACACCTTC.

The gene calls are TRBV7-9 and TRBJ2-1, with TRBD1 as a possible D gene (5 bases). The V and J ends lost 1 base and 8 bases respectively, with 15 bases between them. The CDR3 totals 15 residues. In germline, CDR1 is SEHNR, CDR2 FQNEAQ (reference sequence). CDR3 amino acids: CASSLEGQLAYEQFF. DNA of the CDR3: TGTGCCAGCAGCTTAGAAGGACAACTCGCCTATGAGCAGTTCTTC.

The chain combines TRBV2 with TRBJ2-2; D perhaps matches TRBD2 (5 bases). V lost 8 bases, J lost 5 bases, and 12 bases lay in between. The CDR3 runs 13 residues. Germline CDR1 is SNHLY and CDR2 is FYNNEI. The chain's CDR3 is CASSPRETGELFF. CDR3 DNA sequence: TGTGCCAGCTCCCCTCGGGAAACCGGGGAGCTGTTTTTT.

V gene TRBV27 combines with J gene TRBJ1-5, with 11 bases that match TRBD1. The V gene end was trimmed by 5 bases and the J gene end by 2 bases; junction bases not matched to a gene: 2. This CDR3 has 15 residues. Germline V gives CDR1 MNHEY, CDR2 SMNVEV (reference sequence). CDR3 loop: CASSRDRGGNQPQHF. The DNA of the CDR3 is TGTGCCAGCAGTAGGGACAGGGGGGGCAATCAGCCCCAGCATTTT.

The rearrangement uses TRBV5-1 and TRBJ2-7; 9 bases fit TRBD1. V shed 4 bases and J 0 bases; nucleotides not matched to a gene: 11. This CDR3 region has 17 residues. Germline CDR1 SGHRS, CDR2 YFSETQ. CDR3 region: CASSPATGGKFSYEQYF. The CDR3 DNA reads as TGCGCCAGCAGCCCGGCGACAGGGGGGAAATTCTCCTACGAGCAGTACTTC.

This chain's CDR3 is CASSYPEQGGEKLFF. The CDR3 nucleotides read TGTGCCAGCAGTTACCCCGAACAGGGCGGGGAAAAACTGTTTTTT. V and J are TRBV6-6 and TRBJ1-4, with D perhaps matching TRBD1 (6 bases). V was pared by 2 bases and J by 8 bases, with 15 bases between. CDR3 length: 15 amino acids. Germline values: CDR1 MNHNY, CDR2 SVGAGI (reference sequence).

The chain joins TRBV30 to TRBJ1-1; D might be TRBD1 (5 bases). V was cut by 0 bases and J by 1 base, with 12 bases left in between. Germline-derived CDR1 and CDR2 are GTSNPN and SVGIG (reference sequence). There are 15 residues in the CDR3. This chain's CDR3 is CAWSVMRQGNTEAFF. In DNA, the CDR3 is TGTGCCTGGAGTGTGATGAGGCAGGGGAACACTGAAGCTTTCTTT.

V gene TRBV7-6 combines with J gene TRBJ2-3; D is perhaps TRBD2 (6 bases). In germline, CDR1 is SGHVS, CDR2 FNYEAQ. Trimming shortened V by 1 base and J by 2 bases, and 13 bases separated the two germline ends. This CDR3 is 16 amino acids long. The CDR3 loop is CASSLVGGSSTDTQYF. The CDR3 region has the DNA TGTGCCAGCAGCTTAGTTGGGGGGAGTTCCACAGATACGCAGTATTTT.

V gene TRBV5-8 combines with J gene TRBJ1-2, with a weak D call TRBD1 (6 bases). With 0 bases removed from V and 8 bases from J, the gap between germline ends came to 11 bases. The CDR3 totals 13 residues. In germline, CDR1 is SGHTS, CDR2 YDEGEE. In DNA form, the CDR3 reads TGTGCCAGCAGCTTGGCTTGGGGGCACGGCTACACCTTC. Protein sequence: CASSLAWGHGYTF.

The CDR3 region has the DNA TGTGCCAGCAGACCAAACCGGGACAGGGCCACCTTCTATGGCTACACCTTC. Translated, it gives CASRPNRDRATFYGYTF. This chain joins TRBV28 and TRBJ1-2; 9 bases fit TRBD1. The V and J ends lost 6 bases and 4 bases, in that order; junction bases with no gene match: 15. Germline values: CDR1 MDHEN, CDR2 SYDVKM. This CDR3 has 17 residues.

The chain is built from TRBV27 and TRBJ1-4; TRBD1 agrees at 8 bases. In germline, CDR1 is MNHEY, CDR2 SMNVEV (reference sequence). V shed 6 bases, J shed 2 bases, and the junction held 5 bases outside the gene matches. This CDR3 comprises 15 residues. For the CDR3, the DNA is TGTGCCAGCAGGCAGGGGGCCGTGACTAATGAAAAACTGTTTTTT. This translates into CASRQGAVTNEKLFF. The variable domain in full, with the rest retrieved from reference TRBV27 and TRBJ1-4, is EAQVTQNPRYLITVTGKKLTVTCSQNMNHEYMSWYRQDPGLGLRQIYYSMNVEVTDKGDVPEGYKVSRKEKRNFPLILESPSPNQTSLYFCASRQGAVTNEKLFFGSGTQLSVL.

The CDR3 sequence: CASSIGGRTSDTQYF. In nucleotides, the CDR3 is TGTGCCAGTAGTATCGGCGGGAGAACATCAGATACGCAGTATTTT. The chain employs TRBV19 and TRBJ2-3, with 7 positions matching TRBD2. V dropped 3 bases and J dropped 4; count of bases not matched to a gene: 7. The CDR3 is 15 amino acids. CDR1 is LNHDA and CDR2 is SQIVND in the germline V gene (reference sequence). The full variable domain, completed using reference TRBV19 and TRBJ2-3, is DGGITQSPKYLFRKEGQNVTLSCEQNLNHDAMYWYRQDPGQGLRLIYYSQIVNDFQKGDIAEGYSVSREKKESFPLTVTSAQKNPTAFYLCASSIGGRTSDTQYFGPGTRLTVL.

The rearrangement uses TRBV19 and TRBJ2-5; 8 nucleotides match TRBD2. Per the germline V gene, CDR1 is LNHDA and CDR2 is SQIVND (reference sequence). The junction had 10 bases not matched to a gene; V was cut back by 5 bases and J by 5 bases. The CDR3 totals 15 residues. CDR3 nucleotide sequence: TGTGCCAGTAGTGTGACGGGGGGGCCTGCCGAGACCCAGTACTTC. Its protein product is CASSVTGGPAETQYF.

This clone was observed a few times. The V call is TRBV7-9, the J call TRBJ2-4, with TRBD2 identical over 7 bases. The CDR3 extends over 18 amino acids. V lost 8 bases to trimming and J lost 1 base; unmatched junction nucleotides: 17. CDR1 SEHNR and CDR2 FQNEAQ come from the germline V gene (reference sequence). The CDR3 region is CASFSATSSPGAKNIQYF. In nucleotides, the CDR3 is TGTGCCAGCTTTTCGGCGACTAGCTCCCCAGGGGCCAAAAACATTCAGTACTTC. Looking up the rest from reference TRBV7-9 and TRBJ2-4 gives the full variable domain: DTGVSQNPRHKITKRGQNVTFRCDPISEHNRLYWYRQTLGQGPEFLTYFQNEAQLEKSRLLSDRFSAERPKGSFSTLEIQRTEQGDSAMYLCASFSATSSPGAKNIQYFGAGTRLSVL.

This clone has more than one count but fewer than ten. The chain recombines TRBV27 with TRBJ2-2; D gene uncertain. V was pared by 6 bases and J by 4 bases, with 3 bases between. The germline V gene encodes CDR1 MNHEY and CDR2 SMNVEV (reference sequence). The CDR3 extends over 11 amino acids. The CDR3, as DNA: TGTGCCAGCAGGAGCACCGGGGAGCTGTTTTTT. It specifies CASRSTGELFF.

The V gene is TRBV7-6, the J gene TRBJ1-4, with 10 bases matching TRBD1. The CDR3 is made up of 16 amino acids. The trim removed 5 bases at V and 4 bases at J, leaving 7 bases unmatched. Germline values: CDR1 SGHVS, CDR2 FNYEAQ. The CDR3 nucleotides are TGTGCCAGCAGCCCCGGGACAGGGGTTATTAATGAAAAACTGTTTTTT. Translation gives CASSPGTGVINEKLFF.